This T cell receptor (beta chain) emerged from a study of blood T cell repertoires in COVID-19. At the level of the study: Acute-phase and convalescent COVID-19 samples originated in the United States, Italy and Spain.

CDR3 length: 15 amino acids. Germline assignment: CDR1 LNHDA and CDR2 SQIVND (reference sequence). TCRdb's copy holds only in-frame clones and misses some; the assay was immunoSEQ multiplex PCR. Seen here are tens of thousands of clones, approximately 84% observed once, and the top ten hold 6.3%. The TCR comes from an older man with COVID-19, enrolled during active disease. The chain employs TRBV19 and TRBJ2-2; 8 bases are shared with TRBD2. Input material: peripheral blood. CDR3 in DNA: TGTGCTACTAGCGGAGGGAACTCTAACACCGGGGAGCTGTTTTTT. This sequence encodes CATSGGNSNTGELFF.